What follows is one TCR beta chain and its context. This record comes from a study of blood T cell repertoires in COVID-19. Study information: T cells, B-cell-depleted T cells, or PBMCs supplied cDNA or gDNA.

Method: immunoSEQ multiplex PCR; TCRdb's copy keeps in-frame clones and lacks some. The sample carries about 42,000 clones, around four fifths recorded once. Germline V lookup: CDR1 LNHDA, CDR2 SQIVND (reference sequence). V was trimmed by 7 bases and J by 0 bases, leaving 8 bases between them. The CDR3 spans 13 residues. This chain joins TRBV19 and TRBJ2-3, with D possibly being TRBD1 (6 bases). Sequences were obtained from peripheral blood. This sequence was found in a human donor in a cohort sampled during active COVID-19. For the CDR3, the DNA is TGTGCCAGTACTCAGGGGAGCACAGATACGCAGTATTTT. Protein sequence: CASTQGSTDTQYF.